This section outlines one T cell receptor beta chain sequence together with its context. The data originate from a study of T-cell memory formation after mild COVID-19. TCRdb reprocessed the 5' RACE reads with MiXCR, giving one entry per CDR3 protein. This repertoire shows 380,000 or so distinct CDR3 sequences, around 13% found once; its top ten account for over 20%. Germline loops: CDR1 WNHNN, CDR2 SYGVQD (reference sequence). There are 15 residues in the CDR3. V was clipped by 2 bases and J by 7 bases; unmatched bases: 7. The rearrangement links TRBV10-1 to TRBJ2-1; 8 bases agree with TRBD1. This clonotype was obtained from a man aged 18 to 29 who had mild COVID-19 (a few samples of this study predate the infection). Cell type and time point are not known. Source material: PBMCs or a T cell subset sorted from them (not recorded which). The CDR3 DNA reads TGCGCCAGCAGTGAGATAGGACAGGGCCGGAATGAGCAGTTCTTC. It specifies CASSEIGQGRNEQFF.